Presented here are 17 T cell receptor beta chains from one specimen sequenced in a study of early T cells in non-severe SARS-CoV-2 infection. TCRdb processed the 5' RACE reads anew with MiXCR; each CDR3 protein has one entry. The sample yields tens of thousands of distinct CDR3 sequences, around 13% seen once. Sequencing was carried out using whole blood. These receptors all come from an adult who was a healthcare worker with PCR-confirmed SARS-CoV-2 infection or an uninfected control (not recorded which).

The J gene is TRBJ2-7, the V gene TRBV7-2, with 8 bases lining up with TRBD1. Germline assignment: CDR1 SGHTA and CDR2 FQGNSA. The CDR3 is 16 amino acids. The V segment lost 5 bases and the J segment 1 base; nucleotides outside the gene matches: 10. CDR3 sequence (DNA): TGTGCCAGCAGCGATCCGGGACAGGCCTCTTCCTACGAGCAGTACTTC. Translated, it gives CASSDPGQASSYEQYF.

The DNA for the CDR3 is TGTGCCAGCAGTAATTCCGCCGGGACAGCGAACACCGGGGAGCTGTTTTTT. Its translation is CASSNSAGTANTGELFF. The V call is TRBV6-1, the J call TRBJ2-2, with 7 bases identical to TRBD1. V was pared by 5 bases and J by 0 bases, with 9 bases of the junction left unmatched. This CDR3 comprises 17 residues. From germline, CDR1 is MNHNS and CDR2 SASEGT.

V is TRBV4-1 and J is TRBJ1-5, with 8 bases aligning to TRBD1. V lost 1 base to trimming and J lost 7 bases; unmatched junction nucleotides: 6. From germline, CDR1 is MGHRA and CDR2 YSYEKL. The CDR3 runs 15 residues. The CDR3 DNA follows: TGCGCCAGCAGCCAAGTTGCAGGGGGCGGCCAGCCCCAGCATTTT. It codes for CASSQVAGGGQPQHF.

This clonotype occurred many times. The gene calls are TRBV29-1 and TRBJ1-2; no clear D gene. The CDR3 length is 13 residues. Trimming left V 4 bases short and J 8 bases short, with 17 bases between. Germline V gives CDR1 SQVTM, CDR2 ANQGSEA. In nucleotides, the CDR3 is TGCAGCGTTGTCGGCAGTGGGGTGAGGGGCTACACCTTC. It codes for CSVVGSGVRGYTF.

This clonotype was counted only a few times. The chain carries TRBV29-1 and TRBJ1-1; D ambiguous. Trimming stripped 4 bases from V and 4 bases from J, with 10 bases between. Germline V CDR1 and CDR2: SQVTM, ANQGSEA. The CDR3 consists of 12 residues. The CDR3, as DNA: TGCAGCGTTGGCCTAGGCGGCACTGAAGCTTTCTTT. As protein: CSVGLGGTEAFF. Full variable domain (remainder filled in from reference TRBV29-1 and TRBJ1-1): SAVISQKPSRDICQRGTSLTIQCQVDSQVTMMFWYRQQPGQSLTLIATANQGSEATYESGFVIDKFPISRPNLTFSTLTVSNMSPEDSSIYLCSVGLGGTEAFFGQGTRLTVV.

In its sample, this clonotype was seen many times. The rearrangement links TRBV19 to TRBJ1-1; 7 nucleotides agree with TRBD1. CDR1 and CDR2 from the germline V gene are LNHDA and SQIVND (reference sequence). V was pared by 5 bases and J by 6 bases, with 6 bases of the junction left unmatched. The CDR3 sequence is 13 residues long. The CDR3 reads CASSSNRGAEAFF. CDR3 DNA: TGTGCCAGTAGTTCCAACAGGGGCGCTGAAGCTTTCTTT.

The sample holds a few counts of this clonotype. The rearrangement joins TRBV7-9 to TRBJ1-1; no firm D call. Germline lookup yields CDR1 SEHNR and CDR2 FQNEAQ (reference sequence). V lost 5 bases to trimming and J lost 4 bases, with 8 bases between them. The CDR3 length is 12 residues. CDR3 in amino acids: CASSRGVTEAFF. For the CDR3, the DNA is TGTGCCAGCAGCCGCGGAGTCACTGAAGCTTTCTTT.

The chain recombines TRBV6-2 or TRBV6-3 with TRBJ2-4; tentative D call: TRBD1 (5 bases). This CDR3 is 19 amino acids long. The germline V and J ends were trimmed by 2 bases and 0 bases, with 20 bases remaining between them. CDR1 and CDR2 from the germline V gene are MNHEY and SVGEGT. CDR3 DNA: TGTGCCAGCAGTTACCAGGGCAGGGTAGGATTACTAGCCAAAAACATTCAGTACTTC. Translated: CASSYQGRVGLLAKNIQYF.

This clonotype was observed a few times. The V and J genes are TRBV11-2 and TRBJ2-1; D is possibly TRBD1 or TRBD2 (5 bases each). The CDR3 extends over 13 amino acids. Germline V CDR1 and CDR2: SGHAT, FQNNGV. Trimming removed 5 bases from V and 7 bases from J, with 12 bases in between. Written as DNA, the CDR3 is TGTGCCAGCAGCGCCCGGGACCGTAATGAGCAGTTCTTC. It specifies CASSARDRNEQFF.

This clonotype showed up many times. The chain couples TRBV10-2 to TRBJ1-2, with D possibly being TRBD1 (6 bases). The CDR3 runs 16 residues. Germline CDR1 and CDR2: WSHSY and SAAADI. Deletions cut 4 bases from V and 0 bases from J, with 15 bases between. CDR3 region: CASSGARGISNYGYTF. CDR3 DNA: TGCGCCAGCAGTGGGGCCAGGGGTATCTCTAACTATGGCTACACCTTC.

The rearrangement uses TRBV10-3 and TRBJ2-7; the D is unclear. CDR1 is ENHRY, CDR2 SYGVKD, per germline. The length of the CDR3 is 12 residues. V was trimmed by 2 bases and J by 2 bases, leaving 4 bases between them. The CDR3 spells CAISERTYEQYF. CDR3 DNA sequence: TGTGCCATCAGTGAGAGGACCTACGAGCAGTACTTC.

This clonotype was detected ten times or more. The chain employs TRBV21-1 and TRBJ1-3. TRBV21-1 is deemed a pseudogene. The CDR3 contains 14 residues. The CDR3 DNA is TGTGCCAGCATTACATCAGAAACTGGAAACACCATGTATTTT. Translation: CASITSETGNTMYF.

In this sample, this clonotype turned up many times. The genes are TRBV20-1 and TRBJ1-5, with TRBD1 as a possible D gene (5 bases). The CDR3 length is 13 residues. CDR1 DFQATT and CDR2 SNEGSKA come from the germline V gene (reference sequence). V was clipped by 4 bases and J by 3 bases, with 10 bases between them. The DNA of the CDR3 is TGCAGTGCTAAGGAGGGGACCAATCAGCCCCAGCATTTT. Its translation is CSAKEGTNQPQHF.

This clonotype was recorded a few times. The chain carries TRBV12-3 or TRBV12-4 and TRBJ2-2; 9 nucleotides align to TRBD1. The CDR3 consists of 15 residues. Germline trimming cut 6 bases from V and 6 bases from J; bases unmatched to any gene: 8. This CDR3 is CASRPQGAIAGELFF. CDR3 DNA: TGTGCCAGCAGACCACAGGGGGCTATAGCCGGGGAGCTGTTTTTT.

The V call is TRBV6-5, the J call TRBJ1-4; TRBD1 matches 8 bases. CDR3 length equals 16 residues. V was clipped by 6 bases and J by 0 bases; unmatched bases: 6. Germline CDR1 reads MNHEY; CDR2 reads SVGAGI. CDR3 sequence: CASSLKQGATNEKLFF. The CDR3 region has the DNA TGTGCCAGCAGCCTAAAACAGGGGGCAACTAATGAAAAACTGTTTTTT.

This clonotype was seen a few times. V and J are TRBV28 and TRBJ1-1, with unresolved D. Looked up from germline, CDR1 is MDHEN and CDR2 is SYDVKM. The V end was cut by 7 bases, the J end by 6 bases, with 6 bases between. The CDR3 spans 10 residues. Here the CDR3 reads CASIPAEAFF. The CDR3, as DNA: TGTGCCAGCATTCCAGCTGAAGCTTTCTTT.

This clonotype was detected a few times. The chain carries TRBV11-2 and TRBJ2-1; D is possibly TRBD1 or TRBD2 (6 bases each). From germline, CDR1 is SGHAT and CDR2 FQNNGV. The CDR3 totals 15 residues. Trimming stripped 5 bases from V and 4 bases from J, with 15 bases between. The DNA of the CDR3 is TGTGCCAGCAGCGGGGGGCGCGGAGGTTACAATGAGCAGTTCTTC. Translating gives CASSGGRGGYNEQFF.